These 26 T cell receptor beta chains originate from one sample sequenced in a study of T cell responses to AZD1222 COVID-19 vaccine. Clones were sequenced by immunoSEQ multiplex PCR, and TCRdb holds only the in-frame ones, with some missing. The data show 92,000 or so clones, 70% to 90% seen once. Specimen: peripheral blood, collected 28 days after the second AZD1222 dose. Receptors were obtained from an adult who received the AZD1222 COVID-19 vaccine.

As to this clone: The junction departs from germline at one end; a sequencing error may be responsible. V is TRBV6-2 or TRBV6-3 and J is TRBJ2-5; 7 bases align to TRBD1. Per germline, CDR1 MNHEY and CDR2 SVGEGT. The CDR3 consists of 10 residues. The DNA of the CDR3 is TGTGCCAGCAGTCAAGGACAGGCCCACTTC. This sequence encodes CASSQGQAHF.

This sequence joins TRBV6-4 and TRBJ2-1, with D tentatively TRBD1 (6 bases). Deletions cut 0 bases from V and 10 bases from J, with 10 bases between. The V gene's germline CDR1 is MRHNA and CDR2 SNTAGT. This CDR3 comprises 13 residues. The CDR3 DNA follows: TGTGCCAGCAGTGACTCGGATACAGGGGAGCAGTTCTTC. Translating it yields CASSDSDTGEQFF.

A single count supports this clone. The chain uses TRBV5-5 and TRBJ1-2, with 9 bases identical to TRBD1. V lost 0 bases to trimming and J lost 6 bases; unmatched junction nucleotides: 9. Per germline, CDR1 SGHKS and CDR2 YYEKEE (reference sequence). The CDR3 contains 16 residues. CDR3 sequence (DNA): TGTGCCAGCAGCTTGGTCGGGACAGGGTCTGAACATGGCTACACCTTC. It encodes CASSLVGTGSEHGYTF.

For the CDR3, the DNA is TGCGCCAGCAGCAAAAACAGGGGTGTAAATCAGCCCCAGCATTTT. It translates to CASSKNRGVNQPQHF. The chain recombines TRBV4-1 with TRBJ1-5; 7 bases align to TRBD1. The germline gives CDR1 MGHRA, CDR2 YSYEKL. The V and J ends lost 5 bases and 4 bases, in that order; junction bases with no gene match: 8. This CDR3 has 15 amino acids.

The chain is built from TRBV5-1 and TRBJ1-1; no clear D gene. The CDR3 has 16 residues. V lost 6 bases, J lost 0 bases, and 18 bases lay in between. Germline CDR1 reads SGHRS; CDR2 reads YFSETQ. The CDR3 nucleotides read TGCGCCAGCATGGGGAGCCCTCTCACCATGAACACTGAAGCTTTCTTT. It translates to CASMGSPLTMNTEAFF.

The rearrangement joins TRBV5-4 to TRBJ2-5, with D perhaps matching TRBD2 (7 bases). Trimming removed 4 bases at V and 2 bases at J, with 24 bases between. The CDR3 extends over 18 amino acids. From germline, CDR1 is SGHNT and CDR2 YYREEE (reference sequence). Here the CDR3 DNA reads TGTGCCAGCAGCGACCCGGGAGGCGGACAGAGGGTACAAGAGACCCAGTACTTC. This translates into CASSDPGGGQRVQETQYF.

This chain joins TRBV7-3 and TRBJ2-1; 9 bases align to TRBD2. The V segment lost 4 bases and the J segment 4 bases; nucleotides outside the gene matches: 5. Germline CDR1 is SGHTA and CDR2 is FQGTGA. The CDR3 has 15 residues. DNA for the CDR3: TGTGCCAGCAGCTCCGGGACTAGCACTTACAATGAGCAGTTCTTC. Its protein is CASSSGTSTYNEQFF. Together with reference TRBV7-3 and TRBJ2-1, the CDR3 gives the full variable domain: GAGVSQTPSNKVTEKGKYVELRCDPISGHTALYWYRQSLGQGPEFLIYFQGTGAADDSGLPNDRFFAVRPEGSVSTLKIQRTERGDSAVYLCASSSGTSTYNEQFFGPGTRLTVL.

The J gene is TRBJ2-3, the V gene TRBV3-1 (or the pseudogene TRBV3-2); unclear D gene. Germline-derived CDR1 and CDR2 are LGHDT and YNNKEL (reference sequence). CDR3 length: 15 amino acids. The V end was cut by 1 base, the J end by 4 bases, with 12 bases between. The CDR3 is CASSQGSKASDTQYF. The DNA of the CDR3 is TGTGCCAGCAGCCAAGGAAGTAAAGCATCAGATACGCAGTATTTT.

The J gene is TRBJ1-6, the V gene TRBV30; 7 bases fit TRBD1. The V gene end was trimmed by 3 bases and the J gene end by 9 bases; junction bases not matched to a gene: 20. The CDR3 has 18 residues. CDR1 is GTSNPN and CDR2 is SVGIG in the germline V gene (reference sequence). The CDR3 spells CAWSPSGTAIVSGSPLHF. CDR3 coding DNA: TGTGCCTGGAGCCCCAGCGGGACAGCGATAGTGAGTGGTTCACCCCTCCACTTT.

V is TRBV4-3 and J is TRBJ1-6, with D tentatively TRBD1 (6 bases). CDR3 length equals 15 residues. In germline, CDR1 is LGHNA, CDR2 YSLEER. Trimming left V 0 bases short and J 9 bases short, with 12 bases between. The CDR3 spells CASSQDEQGISPLHF. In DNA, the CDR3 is TGCGCCAGCAGCCAAGATGAACAGGGAATTTCACCCCTCCACTTT.

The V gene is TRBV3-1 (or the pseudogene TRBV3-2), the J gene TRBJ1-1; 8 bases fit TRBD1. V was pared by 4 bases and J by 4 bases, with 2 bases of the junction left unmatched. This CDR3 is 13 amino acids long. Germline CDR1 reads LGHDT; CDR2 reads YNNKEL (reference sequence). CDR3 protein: CASSPTGVTEAFF. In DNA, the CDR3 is TGTGCCAGCAGCCCGACAGGGGTCACTGAAGCTTTCTTT.

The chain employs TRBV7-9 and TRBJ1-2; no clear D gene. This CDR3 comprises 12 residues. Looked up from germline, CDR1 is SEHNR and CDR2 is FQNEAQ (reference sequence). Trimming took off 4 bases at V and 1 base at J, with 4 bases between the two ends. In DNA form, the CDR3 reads TGTGCCAGCAGCTCAGATAACTATGGCTACACCTTC. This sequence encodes CASSSDNYGYTF.

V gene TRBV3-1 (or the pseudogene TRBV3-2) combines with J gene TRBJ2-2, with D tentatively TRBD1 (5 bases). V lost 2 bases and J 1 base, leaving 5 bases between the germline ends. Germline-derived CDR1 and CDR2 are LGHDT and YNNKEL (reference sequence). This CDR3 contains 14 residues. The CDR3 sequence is CASSQRGNTGELFF. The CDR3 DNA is TGTGCCAGCAGCCAAAGGGGGAACACCGGGGAGCTGTTTTTT.

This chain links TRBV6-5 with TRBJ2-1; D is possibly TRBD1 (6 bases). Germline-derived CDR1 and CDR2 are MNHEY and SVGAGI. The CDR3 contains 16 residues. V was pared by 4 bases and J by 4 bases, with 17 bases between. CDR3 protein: CASSSSLGAGYNEQFF. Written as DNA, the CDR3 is TGTGCCAGCAGTTCCTCGTTGGGGGCGGGTTACAATGAGCAGTTCTTC.

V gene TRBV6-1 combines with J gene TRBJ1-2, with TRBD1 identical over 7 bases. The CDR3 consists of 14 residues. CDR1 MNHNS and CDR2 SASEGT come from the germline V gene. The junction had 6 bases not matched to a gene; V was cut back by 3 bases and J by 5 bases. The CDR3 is CASSEGTAQYGYTF. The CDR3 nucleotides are TGTGCCAGCAGTGAGGGGACAGCCCAGTATGGCTACACCTTC.

The CDR3 sequence is CASSQGVGGYEQYF. DNA for the CDR3: TGTGCCAGCAGCCAAGGAGTCGGGGGCTACGAGCAGTACTTC. The chain is built from TRBV4-2 and TRBJ2-7; the D gene is possibly TRBD2 (6 bases). The V end lost 1 base, the J end lost 3 bases, and 10 bases lay between the germline ends. The CDR3 is 14 residues long. CDR1 is LGHNA and CDR2 is YNFKEQ in the germline V gene.

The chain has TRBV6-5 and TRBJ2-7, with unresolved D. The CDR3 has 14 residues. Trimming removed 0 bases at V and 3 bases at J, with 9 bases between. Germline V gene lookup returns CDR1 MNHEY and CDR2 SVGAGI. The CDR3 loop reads CASSYSPESYEQYF. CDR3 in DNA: TGTGCCAGCAGTTACTCCCCGGAGAGCTACGAGCAGTACTTC.

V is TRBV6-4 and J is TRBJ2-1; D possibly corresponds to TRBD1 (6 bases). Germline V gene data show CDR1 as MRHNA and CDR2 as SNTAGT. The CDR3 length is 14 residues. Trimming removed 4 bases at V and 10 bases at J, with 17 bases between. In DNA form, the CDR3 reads TGTGCCAGCAGTGCGCAGGCCGGGACAAAGGAGCAGTTCTTC. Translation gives CASSAQAGTKEQFF.

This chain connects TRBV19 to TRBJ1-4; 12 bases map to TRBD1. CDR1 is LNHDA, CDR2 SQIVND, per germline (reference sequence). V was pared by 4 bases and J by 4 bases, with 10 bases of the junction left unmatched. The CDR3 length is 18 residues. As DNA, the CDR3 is TGTGCCAGTAGTACCCTGTCCCGGGACAGGGGGCGTAATGAAAAACTGTTTTTT. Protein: CASSTLSRDRGRNEKLFF.

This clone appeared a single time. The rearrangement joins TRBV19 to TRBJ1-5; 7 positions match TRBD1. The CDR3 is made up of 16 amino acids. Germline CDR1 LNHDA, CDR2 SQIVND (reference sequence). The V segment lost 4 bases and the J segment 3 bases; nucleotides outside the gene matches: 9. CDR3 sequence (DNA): TGTGCCAGTAGTAGGTTTGCAGGGGGGACCAATCAGCCCCAGCATTTT. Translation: CASSRFAGGTNQPQHF.

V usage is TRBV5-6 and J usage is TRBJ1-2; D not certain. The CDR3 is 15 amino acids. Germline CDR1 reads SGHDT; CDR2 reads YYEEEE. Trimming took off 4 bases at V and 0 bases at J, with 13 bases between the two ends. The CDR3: CASSDELITNYGYTF. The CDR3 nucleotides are TGTGCCAGCAGCGACGAACTAATAACTAACTATGGCTACACCTTC.

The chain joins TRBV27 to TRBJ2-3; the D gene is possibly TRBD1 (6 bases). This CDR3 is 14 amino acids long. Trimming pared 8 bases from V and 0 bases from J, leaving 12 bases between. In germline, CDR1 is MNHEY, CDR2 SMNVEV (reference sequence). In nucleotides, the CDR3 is TGTGCCAGCGGTGGGGGCAAGAGCACAGATACGCAGTATTTT. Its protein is CASGGGKSTDTQYF.

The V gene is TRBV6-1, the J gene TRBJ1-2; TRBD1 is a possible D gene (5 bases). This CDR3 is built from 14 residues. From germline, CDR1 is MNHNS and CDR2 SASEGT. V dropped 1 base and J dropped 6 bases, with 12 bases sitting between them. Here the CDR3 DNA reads TGTGCCAGCAGTGAAGGGGACCGGTTCAATGGCTACACCTTC. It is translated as CASSEGDRFNGYTF.

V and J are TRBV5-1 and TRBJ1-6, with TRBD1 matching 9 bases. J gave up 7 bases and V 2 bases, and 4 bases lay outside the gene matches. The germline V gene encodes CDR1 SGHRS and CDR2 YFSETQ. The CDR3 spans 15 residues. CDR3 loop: CASSFTGGGNSPLHF. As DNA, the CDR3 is TGCGCCAGCAGCTTCACAGGGGGCGGGAATTCACCCCTCCACTTT.

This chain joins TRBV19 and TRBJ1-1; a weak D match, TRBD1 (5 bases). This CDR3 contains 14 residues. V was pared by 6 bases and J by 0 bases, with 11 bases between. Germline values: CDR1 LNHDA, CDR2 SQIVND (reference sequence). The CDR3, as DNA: TGTGCCAGTAGGGGGGGGGTAATGAACACTGAAGCTTTCTTT. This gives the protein CASRGGVMNTEAFF.

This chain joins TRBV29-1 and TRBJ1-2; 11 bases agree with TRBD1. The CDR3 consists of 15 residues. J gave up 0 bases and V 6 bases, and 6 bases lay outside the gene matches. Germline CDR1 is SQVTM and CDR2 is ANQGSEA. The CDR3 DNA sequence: TGCAGCGTGGGAGGGACAGGGGGTGCTAACTATGGCTACACCTTC. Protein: CSVGGTGGANYGYTF. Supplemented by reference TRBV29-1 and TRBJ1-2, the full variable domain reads SAVISQKPSRDICQRGTSLTIQCQVDSQVTMMFWYRQQPGQSLTLIATANQGSEATYESGFVIDKFPISRPNLTFSTLTVSNMSPEDSSIYLCSVGGTGGANYGYTFGSGTRLTVV.